Below, 28 T cell receptor beta chains from the same sample are listed, as sequenced in a study of blood T cell repertoires in COVID-19. Data came from immunoSEQ multiplex PCR; TCRdb stores just in-frame clones and leaves some out. The table has tens of thousands of clones, less than 95% seen once; the top ten hold around 0.47%. Sequenced: peripheral blood. Source of these receptors: a man aged 45 to 65 with COVID-19, enrolled during active disease.

The chain joins TRBV10-2 to TRBJ2-5, with 9 bases identical to TRBD2. There are 22 residues in the CDR3. Germline V gene data show CDR1 as WSHSY and CDR2 as SAAADI. Trimming removed 5 bases from V and 3 bases from J; junction bases left unmatched: 28. CDR3 sequence reads: CASSPLGQSVLLAGGPKETQYF. CDR3 DNA sequence: TGCGCCAGCAGTCCGCTTGGACAGTCCGTCCTTCTTGCGGGAGGGCCGAAAGAGACCCAGTACTTC.

The chain carries TRBV24-1 and TRBJ2-6; 10 bases map to TRBD1. The germline V gene has CDR1 KGHDR and CDR2 SFDVKD. The CDR3 spans 19 residues. V shed 4 bases and J 1 base; nucleotides not matched to a gene: 9. CDR3 coding DNA: TGTGCCACCAGTGAGCGCCGACAGGGGGCCGGATCTGGGGCCAACGTCCTGACTTTC. Its protein product is CATSERRQGAGSGANVLTF.

This chain joins TRBV10-2 and TRBJ2-5; 15 bases fit TRBD2. The CDR3 is 16 residues long. Looked up from germline, CDR1 is WSHSY and CDR2 is SAAADI. V gave up 6 bases and J gave up 5 bases; unmatched junction bases: 7. This chain's CDR3 is CASSRTSGRDGETQYF. The CDR3 region has the DNA TGCGCCAGCAGCCGGACTAGCGGGAGGGATGGGGAGACCCAGTACTTC.

J is TRBJ2-3 and V is TRBV5-1; 7 positions agree with TRBD2. Trimming removed 1 base from V and 0 bases from J; junction bases left unmatched: 5. This CDR3 has 16 residues. CDR1 is SGHRS, CDR2 YFSETQ, per germline. The CDR3 here is CASSLTPSGSTDTQYF. The CDR3 DNA sequence: TGCGCCAGCAGCTTGACCCCTAGCGGCAGCACAGATACGCAGTATTTT.

J is TRBJ2-6 and V is TRBV5-1; D gene uncertain. The CDR3 consists of 15 residues. V lost 3 bases and J 0 bases, leaving 7 bases between the germline ends. The germline V gene has CDR1 SGHRS and CDR2 YFSETQ. This chain's CDR3 is CASSYQNSGANVLTF. CDR3 DNA sequence: TGCGCCAGCAGCTACCAGAACTCTGGGGCCAACGTCCTGACTTTC.

The V and J genes are TRBV10-3 and TRBJ2-7; weak D call: TRBD1 (5 bases). The ends were cut back, 4 bases at V and 0 bases at J, with 13 bases in the middle. CDR1 and CDR2 from the germline V gene are ENHRY and SYGVKD. The CDR3 loop spans 15 amino acids. The CDR3 bases are TGTGCCATCAGTGGTAAGGGGCCAAGCTCCTACGAGCAGTACTTC. Translating it yields CAISGKGPSSYEQYF.

The chain recombines TRBV19 with TRBJ1-3; TRBD1 might be the D (6 bases). This CDR3 contains 15 residues. V shed 4 bases and J shed 2 bases, with 12 bases lying between them. Germline V CDR1 and CDR2: LNHDA, SQIVND (reference sequence). CDR3 protein: CASSTLQGAGNTIYF. The CDR3 DNA reads as TGTGCCAGTAGTACCCTACAGGGTGCTGGAAACACCATATATTTT. The whole variable domain, filled in from reference TRBV19 and TRBJ1-3, reads DGGITQSPKYLFRKEGQNVTLSCEQNLNHDAMYWYRQDPGQGLRLIYYSQIVNDFQKGDIAEGYSVSREKKESFPLTVTSAQKNPTAFYLCASSTLQGAGNTIYFGEGSWLTVV.

The V call is TRBV11-2, the J call TRBJ2-2; D is unresolved. The germline CDR1 and CDR2 sequences are SGHAT and FQNNGV. V was clipped by 2 bases and J by 7 bases, with 8 bases between them. This CDR3 spans 13 amino acids. CDR3 protein: CASSLSGGGELFF. The DNA of the CDR3 is TGTGCCAGCAGCTTAAGTGGCGGCGGGGAGCTGTTTTTT.

The chain links TRBV21-1 to TRBJ2-4; TRBD1, as called in the table, went unchecked against the DNA. TRBV21-1 is given as a pseudogene. The CDR3 spans 16 residues. The CDR3 region has the DNA TGTGCCAGCAGCAAGTGTCAGGGGAGAGCCAAAAACATTCAGTACTTC. Translation: CASSKCQGRAKNIQYF.

This chain links TRBV30 with TRBJ2-1, with a tentative D call TRBD2 (5 bases). The V end was cut by 2 bases, the J end by 6 bases, with 14 bases between. The CDR3 contains 14 residues. Per germline, CDR1 GTSNPN and CDR2 SVGIG (reference sequence). The CDR3 DNA reads as TGTGCCTGGAGTCCCCCTCCCACTAGCAATGAGCAGTTCTTC. It yields the protein CAWSPPPTSNEQFF.

The chain carries TRBV10-3 and TRBJ2-7; 9 bases align to TRBD1. Germline-derived CDR1 and CDR2 are ENHRY and SYGVKD. V was clipped by 4 bases and J by 3 bases; unmatched bases: 4. The CDR3 has 14 residues. The CDR3: CAISAGTGYYEQYF. CDR3 DNA sequence: TGTGCCATCAGTGCCGGGACAGGGTACTACGAGCAGTACTTC.

V usage is TRBV30 and J usage is TRBJ1-4; 9 bases map to TRBD1. Germline CDR1 is GTSNPN and CDR2 is SVGIG (reference sequence). This CDR3 is built from 15 residues. V shed 4 bases, J shed 5 bases, and the junction held 8 bases outside the gene matches. CDR3 sequence reads: CAWTIPGQGNEKLFF. The CDR3 nucleotides read TGTGCCTGGACCATACCGGGACAGGGAAATGAAAAACTGTTTTTT.

This chain connects TRBV9 to TRBJ2-7; 8 nucleotides line up with TRBD1. V dropped 0 bases and J dropped 0; count of bases not matched to a gene: 11. This CDR3 is built from 18 residues. Germline CDR1 and CDR2: SGDLS and YYNGEE. The CDR3 region is CASSVAIGGGTGSYEQYF. For the CDR3, the DNA is TGTGCCAGCAGCGTAGCTATTGGTGGGGGGACAGGCTCCTACGAGCAGTACTTC.

The chain links TRBV5-1 to TRBJ2-5; possible D gene TRBD2, 5 bases. V was shortened by 1 base and J by 4 bases, with 14 bases between the two germline ends. This CDR3 spans 15 amino acids. Germline CDR1 SGHRS, CDR2 YFSETQ. The CDR3 here is CASSLIASMGETQYF. Written as DNA, the CDR3 is TGCGCCAGCAGCTTGATAGCGTCGATGGGAGAGACCCAGTACTTC.

The gene calls are TRBV3-1 (or the pseudogene TRBV3-2) and TRBJ2-7; TRBD1 matches at 11 bases. This CDR3 has 14 residues. V trimming: 4 bases; J trimming: 3 bases; junction bases outside the gene matches: 2. Germline CDR1 LGHDT, CDR2 YNNKEL (reference sequence). The CDR3 region is CASSPGTGGYEQYF. The CDR3 coding sequence is TGTGCCAGCAGCCCAGGGACAGGGGGCTACGAGCAGTACTTC.

A few counts support this clone. J is TRBJ2-7 and V is TRBV30, with 7 bases matching TRBD2. V shed 1 base and J 5 bases; nucleotides not matched to a gene: 5. This CDR3 has 13 residues. Germline values: CDR1 GTSNPN, CDR2 SVGIG (reference sequence). The CDR3 DNA reads TGTGCCTGGAGTGCAGGACTAGGAAACGAGCAGTACTTC. This encodes CAWSAGLGNEQYF.

Here the CDR3 DNA reads TGTGCCAGCAGCTTTAAACCCAGCCGGGATTCACCCCTCCACTTT. Protein sequence: CASSFKPSRDSPLHF. The rearrangement links TRBV7-6 to TRBJ1-6; D uncertain. Germline V gene sequence: CDR1 SGHVS, CDR2 FNYEAQ. Trimming pared 3 bases from V and 8 bases from J, leaving 14 bases between. The CDR3 contains 15 residues. Full variable domain (remainder filled in from reference TRBV7-6 and TRBJ1-6): GAGVSQSPRYKVTKRGQDVALRCDPISGHVSLYWYRQALGQGPEFLTYFNYEAQQDKSGLPNDRFSAERPEGSISTLTIQRTEQRDSAMYRCASSFKPSRDSPLHFGNGTRLTVT.

The CDR3 DNA reads as TGTGCCAGCAGTTTGGGTTCTGGGCGTAAAATAAATCAGCCCCAGCATTTT. Its translation: CASSLGSGRKINQPQHF. The V gene is TRBV28, the J gene TRBJ1-5; D ambiguous. Per germline, CDR1 MDHEN and CDR2 SYDVKM. V shed 3 bases and J shed 4 bases, with 19 bases lying between them. CDR3 length: 17 amino acids.

The chain employs TRBV2 and TRBJ2-7; D unclear. The germline V and J ends were trimmed by 8 bases and 0 bases, with 14 bases remaining between them. Per germline, CDR1 SNHLY and CDR2 FYNNEI. The CDR3 spans 14 residues. The CDR3, as DNA: TGTGCCAGCGGTACTCTACGAAGCTCCTACGAGCAGTACTTC. Protein: CASGTLRSSYEQYF.

This clone was found once. The chain is built from TRBV10-1 and TRBJ2-5; D might be TRBD2 (6 bases). The CDR3 is made up of 13 amino acids. Between the trimmed V and J ends, which lost 7 bases and 5 bases, there was a span of 14 bases. Germline CDR1 and CDR2: WNHNN and SYGVQD (reference sequence). The CDR3 nucleotides are TGCGCCAGCATGGGGGAGGCTCACGAGACCCAGTACTTC. This encodes CASMGEAHETQYF.

The sample holds one count of this clone. This sequence joins TRBV29-1 and TRBJ1-6; TRBD1 matches at 9 bases. Germline CDR1 SQVTM, CDR2 ANQGSEA. The CDR3 is made up of 12 amino acids. V lost 6 bases to trimming and J lost 7 bases; unmatched junction nucleotides: 1. CDR3 DNA: TGCAGCGTCGGACAGGGGAATTCACCCCTCCACTTT. Its protein is CSVGQGNSPLHF.

The rearrangement links TRBV7-9 to TRBJ2-7; D perhaps matches TRBD1 (6 bases). Germline V gives CDR1 SEHNR, CDR2 FQNEAQ (reference sequence). The CDR3 length is 16 residues. V lost 5 bases to trimming and J lost 5 bases, with 22 bases between them. This chain's CDR3 is CASSRSWGHTSDEQYF. DNA of the CDR3: TGTGCCAGCAGCCGTTCGTGGGGACATACGTCTGACGAGCAGTACTTC.

The genes are TRBV4-1 and TRBJ1-6, with D hard to call. The CDR3 runs to 14 residues. V lost 1 base and J 9 bases, leaving 10 bases between the germline ends. Germline CDR1 is MGHRA and CDR2 is YSYEKL. CDR3 region: CASSQGIGSSPLHF. The DNA for the CDR3 is TGCGCCAGCAGCCAAGGGATCGGGAGTTCACCCCTCCACTTT.

The chain is built from TRBV7-2 and TRBJ2-5; no clear D. Germline values: CDR1 SGHTA, CDR2 FQGNSA. Trimming took off 2 bases at V and 0 bases at J, with 4 bases between the two ends. The CDR3 covers 13 residues. This chain's CDR3 is CASSLQYQETQYF. CDR3 in DNA: TGTGCCAGCAGCTTACAGTACCAAGAGACCCAGTACTTC. Complete variable domain (other parts from reference TRBV7-2 and TRBJ2-5): GAGVSQSPSNKVTEKGKDVELRCDPISGHTALYWYRQSLGQGLEFLIYFQGNSAPDKSGLPSDRFSAERTGGSVSTLTIQRTQQEDSAVYLCASSLQYQETQYFGPGTRLLVL.

The J gene is TRBJ2-7, the V gene TRBV6-1; 11 bases are shared with TRBD2. Germline trimming cut 4 bases from V and 7 bases from J; bases unmatched to any gene: 6. The CDR3 consists of 14 residues. Germline V CDR1 and CDR2: MNHNS, SASEGT. DNA for the CDR3: TGTGCCAGCAGTGTAGCGGGAGGGCCTCTTGAGCAGTACTTC. It is translated as CASSVAGGPLEQYF.

The chain carries TRBV3-1 (or the pseudogene TRBV3-2) and TRBJ2-7, with TRBD2 matching 10 bases. Trimming cost V 0 bases and J 4 bases; bases outside gene matches: 3. CDR3 length: 15 residues. Germline CDR1 is LGHDT and CDR2 is YNNKEL (reference sequence). CDR3 bases: TGTGCCAGCAGCCAAGAAGCGACTAGCGGGTACGAGCAGTACTTC. This translates into CASSQEATSGYEQYF.

This clone was found a few times. The CDR3 sequence: CASSVRGGMNQPQHF. The CDR3 DNA reads as TGTGCCAGCAGCGTCCGGGGGGGGATGAATCAGCCCCAGCATTTT. The rearrangement links TRBV6-5 to TRBJ1-5; possibly TRBD1 for D (5 bases). Looked up from germline, CDR1 is MNHEY and CDR2 is SVGAGI. V lost 6 bases, J lost 4 bases, and 16 bases lay in between. CDR3 length: 15 residues.

DNA of the CDR3: TGTGCCAGCAGCCCAGGACAGGTATTACAGGGCCAAGAGACCCAGTACTTC. As protein: CASSPGQVLQGQETQYF. J is TRBJ2-5 and V is TRBV3-1 (or the pseudogene TRBV3-2); 7 bases fit TRBD1. The V and J ends lost 4 bases and 1 base, in that order; junction bases with no gene match: 12. This CDR3 comprises 17 residues. CDR1 and CDR2 (germline): LGHDT, YNNKEL (reference sequence).